The 28 T cell receptor beta chains below come from one sample, sequenced in a study of cytomegalovirus exposure and HLA in healthy donors. The study ran its PCR with 60 Vbeta and 13 Jbeta primers. Measured with immunoSEQ multiplex PCR; TCRdb has only the in-frame clones, and not every one. The sample yields hundreds of thousands of clones, roughly 85% seen once. Material for sequencing was PBMCs. Source of these receptors: a male donor in good health and CMV-seronegative.

The CDR3 DNA sequence: TGTGCCAGCAGTCTATTGGGGGGTGGGGAGACCCAGTACTTC. This gives the protein CASSLLGGGETQYF. The rearrangement joins TRBV27 to TRBJ2-5, with D perhaps TRBD2 (6 bases). This CDR3 comprises 14 residues. Between the trimmed V and J ends, which lost 5 bases and 5 bases, there was a span of 15 bases. Germline V gene data show CDR1 as MNHEY and CDR2 as SMNVEV (reference sequence).

J is TRBJ2-5 and V is TRBV7-6; perhaps TRBD1 as D (5 bases). Per germline, CDR1 SGHVS and CDR2 FNYEAQ. CDR3 length equals 13 residues. Trimming left V 3 bases short and J 5 bases short, with 10 bases between. The CDR3 bases are TGTGCCAGCAGCTTTGGGGCAAGGGAGACCCAGTACTTC. Its translation: CASSFGARETQYF.

The chain has TRBV6-1 and TRBJ1-1, with a tentative D call TRBD1 (5 bases). Germline values: CDR1 MNHNS, CDR2 SASEGT. V was trimmed by 3 bases and J by 11 bases, leaving 13 bases between them. The CDR3 runs to 12 residues. As DNA, the CDR3 is TGTGCCAGCAGTGACGGGGGGTTGGCGGCTTTCTTT. It specifies CASSDGGLAAFF.

This chain joins TRBV4-3 and TRBJ2-7, with D possibly matching TRBD2 (6 bases). Per germline, CDR1 LGHNA and CDR2 YSLEER. This CDR3 spans 14 amino acids. V lost 0 bases and J 4 bases, leaving 10 bases between the germline ends. The CDR3 nucleotides are TGCGCCAGCAGCCAAGAAGGTCGGGGGTACGAGCAGTACTTC. This translates into CASSQEGRGYEQYF.

J is TRBJ2-3 and V is TRBV4-3; 9 bases fit TRBD2. CDR3 size: 17 residues. Per the germline V gene, CDR1 is LGHNA and CDR2 is YSLEER. Trimming took 1 base from V and 3 from J; bases not matched to a gene: 8. The CDR3 loop reads CASSQGPSGAETDTQYF. The CDR3 region has the DNA TGCGCCAGCAGCCAAGGACCTAGCGGGGCGGAAACAGATACGCAGTATTTT.

The genes are TRBV15 and TRBJ2-1; no clear D gene. Deletions cut 9 bases from V and 3 bases from J, with 15 bases between. The CDR3 loop spans 14 amino acids. Germline-derived CDR1 and CDR2 are LNHNV and YYDKDF (reference sequence). The CDR3, as DNA: TGTGCCACTCATTCCCCCACCGGCTACAATGAGCAGTTCTTC. Amino acids: CATHSPTGYNEQFF.

This sequence joins TRBV19 and TRBJ2-7; the D gene is possibly TRBD2 (6 bases). Germline V gene data show CDR1 as LNHDA and CDR2 as SQIVND (reference sequence). Trimming took 4 bases from V and 0 from J, leaving 13 bases between them. The CDR3 extends over 15 amino acids. The CDR3 nucleotides are TGTGCCAGTAGTAAAAGGCGGGATAGCTCCTACGAGCAGTACTTC. Translation gives CASSKRRDSSYEQYF.

This clone was counted only a few times. The chain recombines TRBV10-3 with TRBJ1-1, with 7 bases aligning to TRBD1. Looked up from germline, CDR1 is ENHRY and CDR2 is SYGVKD. The CDR3 runs 13 residues. With V trimmed by 4 bases and J by 4 bases, 3 bases remained unmatched. The CDR3: CAISVQGGTEAFF. CDR3 coding DNA: TGTGCCATCAGTGTTCAGGGGGGCACTGAAGCTTTCTTT.

The chain employs TRBV5-4 and TRBJ2-1, with TRBD2 matching over 13 bases. Germline V gives CDR1 SGHNT, CDR2 YYREEE (reference sequence). V gave up 0 bases and J gave up 6 bases; unmatched junction bases: 3. The CDR3 has 16 residues. The CDR3 region is CASSLGTSGGGNEQFF. CDR3 bases: TGTGCCAGCAGCTTGGGGACTAGCGGGGGTGGCAATGAGCAGTTCTTC.

The genes are TRBV28 and TRBJ1-2; no reliable D call. The CDR3 loop spans 10 amino acids. Trimming cost V 3 bases and J 13 bases, with 9 bases left between them. The germline CDR1 and CDR2 sequences are MDHEN and SYDVKM. CDR3 protein: CASSFVKLTF. The CDR3 DNA sequence: TGTGCCAGCAGTTTCGTAAAACTCACCTTC.

The chain is built from TRBV13 and TRBJ1-2, with D unclear. Germline V lookup: CDR1 PRHDT, CDR2 FYEKMQ (reference sequence). Trimming stripped 6 bases from V and 5 bases from J, with 7 bases between. This CDR3 region has 11 residues. CDR3 nucleotides: TGTGCCAGCAGTTATGAGTATGGCTACACCTTC. Amino acid sequence: CASSYEYGYTF.

This clone was picked up one time. CDR3 region: CASSKGTRNTEAFF. DNA of the CDR3: TGTGCCAGCTCAAAAGGGACAAGGAACACTGAAGCTTTCTTT. The rearrangement links TRBV9 to TRBJ1-1, with a possible D match to TRBD1 (6 bases). The CDR3 is made up of 14 amino acids. V was shortened by 7 bases and J by 1 base, with 14 bases between the two germline ends. Looked up from germline, CDR1 is SGDLS and CDR2 is YYNGEE.

The chain combines TRBV9 with TRBJ2-1; TRBD2 agrees at 14 bases. This CDR3 region has 20 residues. Germline V gene sequence: CDR1 SGDLS, CDR2 YYNGEE. V gave up 4 bases and J gave up 1 base; unmatched junction bases: 13. For the CDR3, the DNA is TGTGCCAGCAGCCCCGCTGGACTAGCGGGAGGAGTGACGTCCTACAATGAGCAGTTCTTC. This encodes CASSPAGLAGGVTSYNEQFF. The complete variable domain, with remaining parts taken from reference TRBV9 and TRBJ2-1, reads DSGVTQTPKHLITATGQRVTLRCSPRSGDLSVYWYQQSLDQGLQFLIQYYNGEERAKGNILERFSAQQFPDLHSELNLSSLELGDSALYFCASSPAGLAGGVTSYNEQFFGPGTRLTVL.

This clone appeared a few times. The chain is built from TRBV28 and TRBJ2-5; a weak D match, TRBD2 (5 bases). This CDR3 spans 15 amino acids. The V end lost 3 bases, the J end lost 2 bases, and 13 bases lay between the germline ends. CDR1 and CDR2 from the germline V gene are MDHEN and SYDVKM. This CDR3 is CASSFFRGRQETQYF. The CDR3 DNA sequence: TGTGCCAGCAGTTTCTTCCGGGGAAGGCAAGAGACCCAGTACTTC.

This sequence joins TRBV4-3 and TRBJ2-7; D remains unclear. V lost 0 bases to trimming and J lost 6 bases, with 9 bases between them. The CDR3 has 13 amino acids. Germline V gene data show CDR1 as LGHNA and CDR2 as YSLEER. CDR3 protein: CASSQDLGAEQYF. The CDR3 nucleotides are TGCGCCAGCAGCCAAGATTTGGGCGCCGAGCAGTACTTC.

The chain links TRBV27 to TRBJ2-7, with a weak D call TRBD1 (5 bases). The germline gives CDR1 MNHEY, CDR2 SMNVEV (reference sequence). V was trimmed by 6 bases and J by 9 bases, leaving 21 bases between them. CDR3 length: 14 residues. The CDR3 sequence: CASRMTALVRGQYF. DNA for the CDR3: TGTGCCAGCAGAATGACAGCCCTGGTTCGTGGGCAGTACTTC.

The chain combines TRBV29-1 with TRBJ2-1, with 9 bases identical to TRBD1. The V segment lost 7 bases and the J segment 4 bases; nucleotides outside the gene matches: 8. Germline CDR1 SQVTM, CDR2 ANQGSEA. CDR3 length equals 14 residues. The CDR3 DNA sequence: TGCAGCGCAGTAGACAGGGGGATATACAATGAGCAGTTCTTC. Protein product: CSAVDRGIYNEQFF.

The chain couples TRBV30 to TRBJ2-5; weak D call: TRBD2 (5 bases). The CDR3 loop spans 16 amino acids. Trimming stripped 3 bases from V and 0 bases from J, with 17 bases between. Germline loops: CDR1 GTSNPN, CDR2 SVGIG (reference sequence). CDR3 nucleotide sequence: TGTGCCTGGAGAAACCCAGGACTCGGCAACCAAGAGACCCAGTACTTC. This sequence encodes CAWRNPGLGNQETQYF. The full variable domain, with the rest looked up from reference TRBV30 and TRBJ2-5, is SQTIHQWPATLVQPVGSPLSLECTVEGTSNPNLYWYRQAAGRGLQLLFYSVGIGQISSEVPQNLSASRPQDRQFILSSKKLLLSDSGFYLCAWRNPGLGNQETQYFGPGTRLLVL.

V usage is TRBV28 and J usage is TRBJ1-1; D remains ambiguous. V dropped 2 bases and J dropped 11 bases, with 12 bases sitting between them. Germline loops: CDR1 MDHEN, CDR2 SYDVKM. This CDR3 comprises 12 residues. CDR3 in amino acids: CASSLPSTRAFF. For the CDR3, the DNA is TGTGCCAGCAGTTTACCTTCGACGAGGGCTTTCTTT.

This clone appeared a single time. This CDR3 is CASSDDRYEQYF. CDR3 in DNA: TGTGCCAGCAGCGACGACAGATACGAGCAGTACTTC. This chain connects TRBV6-5 to TRBJ2-7, with D possibly matching TRBD1 (5 bases). V lost 6 bases, J lost 4 bases, and 10 bases lay in between. The length of the CDR3 is 12 residues. The germline CDR1 and CDR2 sequences are MNHEY and SVGAGI.

The chain joins TRBV7-2 to TRBJ2-7, with 7 bases matching TRBD1. V dropped 5 bases and J dropped 0; count of bases not matched to a gene: 10. The CDR3 is 16 residues long. Germline V gene data show CDR1 as SGHTA and CDR2 as FQGNSA. This CDR3 is CASSPRTGDYSYEQYF. The CDR3 DNA is TGTGCCAGCAGCCCCCGGACAGGAGACTACTCCTACGAGCAGTACTTC.

The chain recombines TRBV4-3 with TRBJ2-7; the D is unclear. The CDR3 has 14 amino acids. V lost 4 bases and J lost 0, with 10 bases in between. Germline values: CDR1 LGHNA, CDR2 YSLEER. CDR3 protein: CASSRNGFSYEQYF. CDR3 nucleotides: TGCGCCAGCAGCCGCAACGGGTTCTCCTACGAGCAGTACTTC.

To note about this clone: One end of the junction does not line up with germline, which may come from a read error. The sample carries other DNA sequences with the same CDR3. The V call is TRBV5-6, the J call TRBJ1-4; the match to TRBD1 covers 8 bases. The length of the CDR3 is 15 residues. In germline, CDR1 is SGHDT, CDR2 YYEEEE. In DNA form, the CDR3 reads TGTGCCAGCAGCCGCCCGACAGGGGAGCGTGAAAAGCTGTTTTTT. As protein: CASSRPTGEREKLFF.

The chain couples TRBV4-3 to TRBJ1-2; D possibly corresponds to TRBD1 (6 bases). Trimming removed 3 bases from V and 2 bases from J, with 16 bases in between. This CDR3 comprises 16 residues. Germline V gives CDR1 LGHNA, CDR2 YSLEER. This chain's CDR3 is CASSHVTQGSNYGYTF. CDR3 DNA: TGCGCCAGCAGCCACGTCACACAGGGTTCGAACTATGGCTACACCTTC.

This clone was observed a single time. The V gene is TRBV5-1, the J gene TRBJ2-3; D possibly corresponds to TRBD1 (5 bases). Germline CDR1 is SGHRS and CDR2 is YFSETQ. The germline V and J ends were trimmed by 0 bases and 1 base, with 15 bases remaining between them. The CDR3 has 17 amino acids. Written as DNA, the CDR3 is TGCGCCAGCAGCTTGGCCCTAGGGGATCGGGGCACAGATACGCAGTATTTT. Protein: CASSLALGDRGTDTQYF. Using reference TRBV5-1 and TRBJ2-3 for the parts outside the CDR3, the full variable domain is KAGVTQTPRYLIKTRGQQVTLSCSPISGHRSVSWYQQTPGQGLQFLFEYFSETQRNKGNFPGRFSGRQFSNSRSEMNVSTLELGDSALYLCASSLALGDRGTDTQYFGPGTRLTVL.

This chain uses TRBV28 with TRBJ1-3; 9 bases are shared with TRBD1. The CDR3 sequence is 11 residues long. The V gene's germline CDR1 is MDHEN and CDR2 SYDVKM. The CDR3 coding sequence is TGTGTTACAGGGGGCCCCAACACCATATATTTT. Translation gives CVTGGPNTIYF.

The chain combines TRBV10-3 with TRBJ2-3; TRBD1 agrees at 10 bases. V lost 3 bases and J lost 3; bases outside the gene matches: 6. Germline CDR1 is ENHRY and CDR2 is SYGVKD. The CDR3 has 16 residues. CDR3 DNA: TGTGCCATCAGTGAAACCGGGACAGGGGAGACAGATACGCAGTATTTT. Amino acid sequence: CAISETGTGETDTQYF.

The chain uses TRBV5-1 and TRBJ2-5; D is uncertain. Trimming left V 5 bases short and J 0 bases short, with 17 bases between. The CDR3 totals 16 residues. Germline V gene data show CDR1 as SGHRS and CDR2 as YFSETQ. CDR3 amino acids: CASSVPLGKDQETQYF. CDR3 nucleotide sequence: TGCGCCAGCAGTGTACCCCTGGGCAAAGACCAAGAGACCCAGTACTTC. The whole variable domain, filled in from reference TRBV5-1 and TRBJ2-5, reads KAGVTQTPRYLIKTRGQQVTLSCSPISGHRSVSWYQQTPGQGLQFLFEYFSETQRNKGNFPGRFSGRQFSNSRSEMNVSTLELGDSALYLCASSVPLGKDQETQYFGPGTRLLVL.